This T cell receptor (beta chain) was sequenced for a study of cytomegalovirus exposure and HLA in healthy donors. On the study more broadly: Earlier sequencing of about 179 million T cells yielded 90 million to 140 million unique TCR beta sequences.

The PCR made use of 60 Vbeta and 13 Jbeta primers. Measured with immunoSEQ multiplex PCR; TCRdb has only the in-frame clones, and not every one. Here the sample spans over 100,000 clones, around 73% being singletons. CDR1 and CDR2 (germline): MNHNS, SASEGT. Trimming took 10 bases from V and 1 from J, leaving 10 bases between them. The CDR3 totals 12 residues. The genes are TRBV6-1 and TRBJ1-1, with a possible D match to TRBD1 (5 bases). The material sequenced was PBMCs. This sequence was found in a female donor in good health and CMV-seronegative. CDR3 loop: CAIGQENTEAFF. The CDR3 coding sequence is TGTGCCATCGGACAAGAGAACACTGAAGCTTTCTTT.